This TCR beta chain was identified in a study of T cells in Graves' hyperthyroidism and ophthalmopathy. In its sample, this clonotype was seen many times. Its antigen is currently unknown. The germline gives CDR1 LGHNA, CDR2 YNFKEQ. V lost 5 bases and J lost 3; bases outside the gene matches: 7. The CDR3 is 14 residues long. Study results and limitations: A 13 V-J signature model discriminated ophthalmopathy versus stable hyperthyroidism.

RNA transcripts gave rise to amplified TCR beta CDR3 regions. TCR CDR3 regions were first amplified by RT-PCR with HTBI primers. MiXCR, applied by TCRdb to the multiplex PCR reads, yields one record per CDR3 protein. The sample contains a few hundred thousand distinct CDR3 sequences, less than 20% of which appear only once. Exclusion criteria comprised uncontrolled infection, other autoimmune disease, pregnancy or lactation. 10 ml of fresh peripheral blood supplied the PBMCs. The receptor was isolated from a woman aged 25 to 39 with Graves' hyperthyroidism. This chain joins TRBV4-2 and TRBJ2-7; TRBD1 agrees at 7 bases. Material for sequencing was blood. The CDR3: CASSARQGYYEQYF. DNA for the CDR3: TGTGCCAGCAGCGCTCGACAGGGATACTACGAGCAGTACTTC.